This is a list of T cell receptor beta chains from one sample in a study of blood T cell repertoires in COVID-19. Clones were read by immunoSEQ multiplex PCR, and TCRdb kept only the in-frame ones, dropping some. This sample has about 380,000 clones, with around 89% found just once. Sequencing was performed on PBMCs or T cells enriched from blood (not recorded which). The receptors were gathered from a woman between 18 and 29 years old who had recovered from COVID-19. Each CDR3 is given with its conserved first and last residue. A D gene is named only where the DNA matches it firmly. The size entry is marked missing in some rows and otherwise reads once, few, many or a size class.

j_gene,d_gene,abundance,v_gene,CDR3nt,CDR3aa
TRBJ1-1,TRBD1,NA,TRBV27,TGTGCCAGCAAACACTACAGGGGGTGGGACACTGAAGCTTTCTTT,CASKHYRGWDTEAFF
TRBJ1-1,NA,NA,TRBV2,TGTGCCAGATTCCGGGACACCTCACCCGTCACTGAAGCTTTCTTT,CARFRDTSPVTEAFF
TRBJ1-1,NA,NA,TRBV3-1/TRBV3-2,TGTGCCAGCAGCCAAGCCAGGGGGAACACTGAAGCTTTCTTT,CASSQARGNTEAFF
TRBJ2-2,TRBD1,NA,TRBV24-1,TGTGCCACCAGTGATTCGATAGACAGGGGGAAGGACGGGGAGCTGTTTTTT,CATSDSIDRGKDGELFF
TRBJ2-7,NA,NA,TRBV6-1,TGTGCCAGCAGAGGAAAAGGGGATGGCACCTACGAGCAGTACTTC,CASRGKGDGTYEQYF
TRBJ1-6,NA,once,TRBV7-9,TGTGCCAGCAGACTTCAGGGTGACGATTCACCCCTCCACTTT,CASRLQGDDSPLHF
TRBJ1-1,NA,NA,TRBV9,TGTGCCAGCAGCGTAGGAGCAGGCCACATGAACACTGAAGCTTTCTTT,CASSVGAGHMNTEAFF
TRBJ1-2,NA,NA,TRBV30,TGTGCCTGGAGTGTACCCGGGGTTCGGTATGGCTACACCTTC,CAWSVPGVRYGYTF
TRBJ1-3,TRBD1,NA,TRBV20-1,TGCAGTGCTAGGAGGGACAGCGGCATATATTTT,CSARRDSGIYF
TRBJ2-1,TRBD2,NA,TRBV6-5,TGTGCCAGCGTAATTGAAGCGGGGTATAATGGGGGGCAGTTCTTC,CASVIEAGYNGGQFF
TRBJ1-4,TRBD1,NA,TRBV7-2,TGTGCCAGCAGCTTAGCGGACAGGGCCGGGGGTGAAAAACTGTTTTTT,CASSLADRAGGEKLFF
TRBJ1-1,NA,once,TRBV6-5,TGTGCCAGCAGTACTTACCCCCGAGCTGAAGCTTTCTTT,CASSTYPRAEAFF
TRBJ1-1,NA,NA,TRBV19,TGTGCCAGTAGTAAGGGGTCCGGGGGCACTGAAGCTTTCTTT,CASSKGSGGTEAFF
TRBJ2-2,NA,NA,TRBV10-3,TGTGCCATCAGTCCGGAGAGGGCCACCGGGGAGCTGTTTTTT,CAISPERATGELFF
TRBJ2-3,TRBD2,NA,TRBV27,TGTGCCAGCAGTTTATCGGCGTCGGGGGGGCCAGCAGATACGCAGTATTTT,CASSLSASGGPADTQYF
TRBJ2-1,TRBD2,NA,TRBV4-3,TGCGCCAGCAGCCAATACAGCGGGGGGGCCGGCGGTGAGCAGTTCTTC,CASSQYSGGAGGEQFF
TRBJ1-1,NA,NA,TRBV15,TGTGCCACCAGCAGATCCTGGCAGGGGCGGAATGAAGCTTTCTTT,CATSRSWQGRNEAFF
TRBJ1-1,NA,NA,TRBV9,TGTGCCAGCAGCCTCCAAGCAGGGGACACTGAAGCTTTCTTT,CASSLQAGDTEAFF
TRBJ1-2,NA,NA,TRBV5-1,TGCGCCAGCAGCTTAGGCGGCGCGCTCAACTATGGCTACACCTTC,CASSLGGALNYGYTF
TRBJ2-1,TRBD2,NA,TRBV7-7,TGTGCTAGCAGCCTCACTAGCGGGGGGGCCTCTGAGCAGTTCTTC,CASSLTSGGASEQFF
TRBJ2-7,TRBD1,NA,TRBV5-1,TGCGCCAGCAGCTTGAGGGGGACAGGGAGCTCCTACGAGCAGTACTTC,CASSLRGTGSSYEQYF
TRBJ2-1,TRBD2,NA,TRBV5-1,TGCGCCAGCAGCTTGGCCCCCTCGGGGGGTACCTACAATGAGCAGTTCTTC,CASSLAPSGGTYNEQFF
TRBJ2-3,NA,NA,TRBV7-9,TGTGCCAGCAGAAACAGACAGGACGAGGGAGTAGATACGCAGTATTTT,CASRNRQDEGVDTQYF
TRBJ2-7,NA,once,TRBV5-1,TGCGCCAGCAGACCCGGGGATAGCGTCGACGAGCAGTACTTC,CASRPGDSVDEQYF
TRBJ2-2,NA,NA,TRBV29-1,TGCAGCGTTGGAAGGTCCGGGGAAACCGGGGAGCTGTTTTTT,CSVGRSGETGELFF
TRBJ2-2,NA,NA,TRBV7-2,TGTGCCAGCAGCTCCCGGAGCACCGGGGAGCTGTTTTTT,CASSSRSTGELFF
TRBJ2-1,TRBD2,NA,TRBV3-1/TRBV3-2,TGTGCCAGCAGCCGAGTTTCCGGGGGGGCCTACAATGAGCAGTTCTTC,CASSRVSGGAYNEQFF
TRBJ1-2,NA,few,TRBV28,TGTGCCAGCAGATTAGGGGGGGCTTATGGCTACACCTTC,CASRLGGAYGYTF
TRBJ1-1,NA,NA,TRBV7-9,TGTGCCAGCAGCTTAGGGGGCTTTGAAGCTTTCTTT,CASSLGGFEAFF
TRBJ1-1,NA,once,TRBV18,TGTGCCAGCTCACGGGACACTCAGAACACTGAAGCTTTCTTT,CASSRDTQNTEAFF
TRBJ1-3,NA,NA,TRBV5-5,TGTGCCAGCAGCTTGGTGGGGCACTCTGGAAACACCATATATTTT,CASSLVGHSGNTIYF
TRBJ1-1,NA,NA,TRBV30,TGTGCCTGGAGTCAGGACAGTCAAGCTTTCTTT,CAWSQDSQAFF
TRBJ1-6,NA,NA,TRBV10-3,TGTGCCATCAGCGACACGTCCCGCTCCTATAATTCACCCCTCCACTTT,CAISDTSRSYNSPLHF
TRBJ2-5,NA,NA,TRBV10-3,TGTGCCATCAGTGGAGGGACACCCGAAGAGACCCAGTACTTC,CAISGGTPEETQYF
TRBJ1-2,NA,NA,TRBV19,TGTGCCAGTAGTATAGAGGGTGCAGGGCTAAACTATGGCTACACCTTC,CASSIEGAGLNYGYTF
TRBJ1-1,NA,NA,TRBV18,TGTGCCAGCTCACTAAATTCCCGTATGAACACTGAAGCTTTCTTT,CASSLNSRMNTEAFF
TRBJ2-1,TRBD2,NA,TRBV6-5,TGTGCCAGCGGAAGCGGGGGGGCCTACAATGAGCAGTTCTTC,CASGSGGAYNEQFF